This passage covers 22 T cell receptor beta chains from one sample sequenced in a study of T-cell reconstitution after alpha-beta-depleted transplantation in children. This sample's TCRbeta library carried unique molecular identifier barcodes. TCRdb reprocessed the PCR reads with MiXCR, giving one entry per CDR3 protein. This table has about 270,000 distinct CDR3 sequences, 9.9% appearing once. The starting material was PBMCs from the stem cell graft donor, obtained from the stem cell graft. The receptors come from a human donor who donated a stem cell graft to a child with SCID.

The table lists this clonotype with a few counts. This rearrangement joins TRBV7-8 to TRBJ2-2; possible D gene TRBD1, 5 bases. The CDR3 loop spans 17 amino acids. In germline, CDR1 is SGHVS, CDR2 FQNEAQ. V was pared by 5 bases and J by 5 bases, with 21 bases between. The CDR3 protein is CASSLKTSRVWTGELFF. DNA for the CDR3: TGTGCCAGCAGCCTAAAAACCTCCAGGGTATGGACCGGGGAGCTGTTTTTT.

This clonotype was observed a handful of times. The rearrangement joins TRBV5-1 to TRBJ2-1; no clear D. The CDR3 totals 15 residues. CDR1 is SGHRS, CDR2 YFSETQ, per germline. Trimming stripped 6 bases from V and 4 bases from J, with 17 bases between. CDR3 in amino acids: CASTPRQASYNEQFF. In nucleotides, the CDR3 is TGCGCCAGCACACCCCGGCAGGCTAGTTACAATGAGCAGTTCTTC. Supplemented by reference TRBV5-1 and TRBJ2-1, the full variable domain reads KAGVTQTPRYLIKTRGQQVTLSCSPISGHRSVSWYQQTPGQGLQFLFEYFSETQRNKGNFPGRFSGRQFSNSRSEMNVSTLELGDSALYLCASTPRQASYNEQFFGPGTRLTVL.

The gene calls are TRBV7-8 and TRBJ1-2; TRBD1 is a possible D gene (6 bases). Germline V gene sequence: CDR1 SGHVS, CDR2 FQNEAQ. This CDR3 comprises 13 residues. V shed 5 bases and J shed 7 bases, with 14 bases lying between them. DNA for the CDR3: TGTGCCAGCAGCCCAGAGGGGGTTCGTGGCTACACCTTC. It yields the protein CASSPEGVRGYTF.

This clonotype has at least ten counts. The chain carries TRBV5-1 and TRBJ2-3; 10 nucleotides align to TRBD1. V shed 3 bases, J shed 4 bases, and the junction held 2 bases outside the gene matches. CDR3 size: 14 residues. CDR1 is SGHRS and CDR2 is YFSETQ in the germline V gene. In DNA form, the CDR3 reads TGCGCCAGCAGCTCCGGACAGGGGGCAGATACGCAGTATTTT. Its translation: CASSSGQGADTQYF.

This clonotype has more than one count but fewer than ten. The CDR3 coding sequence is TGTGCCAGCTCATCAACAGGGGCCACTCTCGGGAATGAAAAACTGTTTTTT. It translates to CASSSTGATLGNEKLFF. The chain combines TRBV18 with TRBJ1-4, with 7 bases identical to TRBD1. This CDR3 comprises 17 residues. Germline V lookup: CDR1 KGHSH, CDR2 LQKENI. The V segment lost 5 bases and the J segment 5 bases; nucleotides outside the gene matches: 14.

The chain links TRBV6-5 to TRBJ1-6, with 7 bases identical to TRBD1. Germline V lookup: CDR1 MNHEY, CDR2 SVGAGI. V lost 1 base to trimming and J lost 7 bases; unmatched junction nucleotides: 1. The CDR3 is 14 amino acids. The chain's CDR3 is CASSYWGQNSPLHF. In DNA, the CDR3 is TGTGCCAGCAGTTACTGGGGACAGAATTCACCCCTCCACTTT.

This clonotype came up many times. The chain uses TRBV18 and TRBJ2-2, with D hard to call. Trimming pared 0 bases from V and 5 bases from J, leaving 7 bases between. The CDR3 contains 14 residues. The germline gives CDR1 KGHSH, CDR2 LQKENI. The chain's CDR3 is CASSPPGPTGELFF. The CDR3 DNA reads TGTGCCAGCTCACCACCAGGACCGACCGGGGAGCTGTTTTTT.

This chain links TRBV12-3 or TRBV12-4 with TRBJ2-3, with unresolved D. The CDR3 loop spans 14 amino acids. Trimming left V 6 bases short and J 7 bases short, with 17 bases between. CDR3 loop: CASSGGLVQYTQYF. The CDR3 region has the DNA TGTGCCAGCAGCGGTGGCCTAGTCCAATATACGCAGTATTTT.

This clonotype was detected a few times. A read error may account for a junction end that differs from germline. The CDR3 is CASSLGRGDTQYF. Here the CDR3 DNA reads TGTGCTAGCAGCTTAGGCCGGGGAGATACGCAGTATTTT. V usage is TRBV7-7 and J usage is TRBJ2-3, with a possible D match to TRBD2 (5 bases). Germline CDR1 SSHAT, CDR2 FNYEAQ (reference sequence). This CDR3 comprises 13 residues.

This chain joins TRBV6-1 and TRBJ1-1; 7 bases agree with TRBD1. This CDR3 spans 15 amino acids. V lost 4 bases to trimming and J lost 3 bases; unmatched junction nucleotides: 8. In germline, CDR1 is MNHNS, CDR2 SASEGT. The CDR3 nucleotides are TGTGCCAGCAGTGGAGGGGGCGCAGGGGACACTGAAGCTTTCTTT. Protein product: CASSGGGAGDTEAFF.

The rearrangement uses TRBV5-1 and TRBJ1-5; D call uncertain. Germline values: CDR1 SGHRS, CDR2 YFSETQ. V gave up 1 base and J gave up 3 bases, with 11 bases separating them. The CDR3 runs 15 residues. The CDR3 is CASSLRGEVNQPQHF. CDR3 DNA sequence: TGCGCCAGCAGCTTGCGAGGTGAAGTCAATCAGCCCCAGCATTTT.

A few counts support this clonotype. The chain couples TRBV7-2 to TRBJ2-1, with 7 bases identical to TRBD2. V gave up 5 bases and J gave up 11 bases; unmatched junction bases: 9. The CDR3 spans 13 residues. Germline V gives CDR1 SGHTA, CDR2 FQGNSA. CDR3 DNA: TGTGCCAGCAGCCCGCAGACTAGCAAAAAGCAGTTCTTC. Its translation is CASSPQTSKKQFF.

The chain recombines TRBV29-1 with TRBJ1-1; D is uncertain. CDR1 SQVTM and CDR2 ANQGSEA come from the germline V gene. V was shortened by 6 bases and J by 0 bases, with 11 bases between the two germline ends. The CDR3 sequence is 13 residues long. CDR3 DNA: TGCAGCGTGTCCGAAGGAATGAACACTGAAGCTTTCTTT. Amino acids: CSVSEGMNTEAFF.

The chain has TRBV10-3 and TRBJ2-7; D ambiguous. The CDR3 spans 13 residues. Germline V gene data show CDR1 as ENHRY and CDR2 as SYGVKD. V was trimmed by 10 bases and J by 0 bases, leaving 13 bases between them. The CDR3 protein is CATVKMGSYEQYF. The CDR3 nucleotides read TGTGCCACAGTTAAGATGGGCTCCTACGAGCAGTACTTC.

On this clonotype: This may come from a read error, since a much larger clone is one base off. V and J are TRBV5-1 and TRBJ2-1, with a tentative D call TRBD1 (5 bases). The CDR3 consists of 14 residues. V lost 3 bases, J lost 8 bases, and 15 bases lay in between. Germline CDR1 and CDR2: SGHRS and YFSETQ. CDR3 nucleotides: TGCGCCAGCAGCTCTCAGGGAACAAGTTATGAGCAGTTCTTC. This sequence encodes CASSSQGTSYEQFF.

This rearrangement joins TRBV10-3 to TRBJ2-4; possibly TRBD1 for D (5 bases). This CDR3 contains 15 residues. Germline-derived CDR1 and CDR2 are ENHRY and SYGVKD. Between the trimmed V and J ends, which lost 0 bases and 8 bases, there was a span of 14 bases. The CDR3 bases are TGTGCCATCAGTGAGTCAGGCCTGCTAGGGGACATTCAGTACTTC. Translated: CAISESGLLGDIQYF.

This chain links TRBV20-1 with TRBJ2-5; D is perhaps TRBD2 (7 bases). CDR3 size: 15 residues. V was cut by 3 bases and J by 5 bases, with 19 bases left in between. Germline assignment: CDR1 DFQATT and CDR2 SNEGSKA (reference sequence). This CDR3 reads CSASRLGGATETQYF. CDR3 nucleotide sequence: TGCAGTGCTAGTAGGCTGGGGGGGGCTACGGAGACCCAGTACTTC.

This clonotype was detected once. The CDR3 spells CATSRPPGVEAFF. In DNA, the CDR3 is TGTGCCACCAGCAGACCCCCCGGGGTTGAAGCTTTCTTT. This chain connects TRBV15 to TRBJ1-1; D call uncertain. Trimming took off 2 bases at V and 7 bases at J, with 11 bases between the two ends. Germline V gene data show CDR1 as LNHNV and CDR2 as YYDKDF (reference sequence). CDR3 length: 13 residues. Full variable domain (outside the CDR3, taken from reference TRBV15 and TRBJ1-1): DAMVIQNPRYQVTQFGKPVTLSCSQTLNHNVMYWYQQKSSQAPKLLFHYYDKDFNNEADTPDNFQSRRPNTSFCFLDIRSPGLGDTAMYLCATSRPPGVEAFFGQGTRLTVV.

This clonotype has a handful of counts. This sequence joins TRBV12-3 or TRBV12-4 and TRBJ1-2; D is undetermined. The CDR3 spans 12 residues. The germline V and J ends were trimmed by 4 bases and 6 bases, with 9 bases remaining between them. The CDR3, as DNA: TGTGCCAGCAGTTCGAGGGTTAATGGCTACACCTTC. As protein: CASSSRVNGYTF.

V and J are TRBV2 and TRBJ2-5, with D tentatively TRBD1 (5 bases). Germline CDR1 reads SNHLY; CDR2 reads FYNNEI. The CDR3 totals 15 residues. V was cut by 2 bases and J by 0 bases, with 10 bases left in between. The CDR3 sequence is CASSEFGHNQETQYF. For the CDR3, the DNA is TGTGCCAGCAGTGAATTCGGACACAACCAAGAGACCCAGTACTTC. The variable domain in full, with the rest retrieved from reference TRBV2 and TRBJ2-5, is EPEVTQTPSHQVTQMGQEVILRCVPISNHLYFYWYRQILGQKVEFLVSFYNNEISEKSEIFDDQFSVERPDGSNFTLKIRSTKLEDSAMYFCASSEFGHNQETQYFGPGTRLLVL.

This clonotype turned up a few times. CDR3 DNA sequence: TGTGCCACCAGCACTGAAGGGACAGGGCATGAAAAACTGTTTTTT. Protein sequence: CATSTEGTGHEKLFF. The chain carries TRBV15 and TRBJ1-4; 9 bases are a match to TRBD1. With V trimmed by 4 bases and J by 6 bases, 6 bases remained unmatched. Germline CDR1 LNHNV, CDR2 YYDKDF (reference sequence). This CDR3 spans 15 amino acids.

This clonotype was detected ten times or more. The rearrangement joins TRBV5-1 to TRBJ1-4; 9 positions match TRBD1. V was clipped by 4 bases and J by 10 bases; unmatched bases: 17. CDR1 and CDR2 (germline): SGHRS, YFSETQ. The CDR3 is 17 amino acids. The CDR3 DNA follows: TGCGCCAGCAGCAGGAACGCGCCGGGACAGGGCGATGGAAAACTGTTTTTT. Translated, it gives CASSRNAPGQGDGKLFF.